This passage covers 31 T cell receptor beta chains from one sample sequenced in a study of T cell clonality in common variable immunodeficiency. TCRdb keeps only in-frame clones here, not all; method: immunoSEQ multiplex PCR. Singletons are absent from the sample, which has about 52,000 clones. The source material was peripheral blood mononuclear cells. Receptor source: a person aged 18 to 75 in good health.

This clone was seen ten or more times. Read sequence stops 3 residues before the CDR3 end, and the germline J gene provides the missing end. The chain is built from TRBV7-6 and TRBJ2-1; TRBD1 matches 8 bases. The CDR3 spans 16 residues. V trimming: 4 bases; J trimming: 9 bases; junction bases outside the gene matches: 14. The germline V gene encodes CDR1 SGHVS and CDR2 FNYEAQ. The part of the CDR3 DNA that was read is TGTGCCAGCAGCTCACAGGGGGGTCTAGAGGTTAGTGAG. As protein: CASSSQGGLEVSE. The entire CDR3 protein reads CASSSQGGLEVSEQFF.

This clone was detected ten times or more. The part of the CDR3 DNA that was read is TGTGCCAGCAGCAACGACAGGAACACTGAA. Protein sequence: CASSNDRNTE. The full CDR3 sequence reads CASSNDRNTEAFF. V usage is TRBV7-2 and J usage is TRBJ1-1; D might be TRBD1 (5 bases). From the germline J gene comes the end of the CDR3, since the read stops 3 residues before it. Trimming took 5 bases from V and 1 from J, leaving 8 bases between them. CDR3 length: 13 amino acids. CDR1 and CDR2 from the germline V gene are SGHTA and FQGNSA. Filled out from reference TRBV7-2 and TRBJ1-1, the complete variable domain reads GAGVSQSPSNKVTEKGKDVELRCDPISGHTALYWYRQSLGQGLEFLIYFQGNSAPDKSGLPSDRFSAERTGGSVSTLTIQRTQQEDSAVYLCASSNDRNTEAFFGQGTRLTVV.

This clone was seen repeatedly, ten times or more. Germline and junction disagree at one end, which may indicate a read error. CDR3 residues: CASSQDTSGRGELFF. The part of the CDR3 DNA that was read is TGCGCCAGCAGCCAAGATACTAGCGGGAGAGGGGAG. The chain combines TRBV4-2 with TRBJ2-2, with 11 bases aligning to TRBD2. The read stops 3 residues short of the end of the CDR3; the missing end is completed from the germline J gene. The CDR3 sequence is 15 residues long. The germline CDR1 and CDR2 sequences are LGHNA and YNFKEQ.

This clone is medium-sized. The read halts 3 residues ahead of the CDR3 end, with the missing end drawn from the germline J gene. The chain is built from TRBV9 and TRBJ2-2, with 9 bases lining up with TRBD1. The V segment lost 3 bases and the J segment 5 bases; nucleotides outside the gene matches: 26. This CDR3 is built from 22 residues. Germline CDR1 is SGDLS and CDR2 is YYNGEE. CDR3 loop: CASSGYLEGTGIFEAFTGELFF. The DNA read from the CDR3 is TGTGCCAGCAGCGGATACTTGGAGGGGACAGGGATTTTTGAGGCCTTTACCGGGGAG.

This clone was detected ten times or more. With the read ending 3 residues before the CDR3 end, the germline J gene is used to fill in that end. The chain employs TRBV6-1 and TRBJ1-1; tentatively, D is TRBD1 (5 bases). V dropped 1 base and J dropped 4 bases, with 16 bases sitting between them. Germline V gene sequence: CDR1 MNHNS, CDR2 SASEGT. The CDR3 covers 16 residues. The CDR3 reads CASSEGYQGLLTEAFF. The covered CDR3 bases are TGTGCCAGCAGTGAAGGGTATCAGGGTTTGCTCACTGAA.

This clone was counted at least ten times. The CDR3 extends 3 residues past the end of the read, so its final part is completed from the germline J gene. This chain links TRBV5-5 with TRBJ1-2; maybe TRBD1 (5 bases). This CDR3 is built from 15 residues. V dropped 0 bases and J dropped 3 bases, with 12 bases sitting between them. Germline CDR1 and CDR2: SGHKS and YYEKEE (reference sequence). The CDR3 spells CASSLEGQGHYGYTF. Partial CDR3 DNA: TGTGCCAGCAGCTTGGAGGGGCAAGGGCACTATGGC.

Only a few counts were recorded for this clone. The read is 3 residues too short to cover the CDR3 end, so that end is filled in from the germline J gene. The chain joins TRBV6-2 or TRBV6-3 to TRBJ1-2; D ambiguous. The CDR3 sequence is 15 residues long. CDR1 and CDR2 from the germline V gene are MNHEY and SVGEGT. The DNA read from the CDR3 is TGTGCCAGCACCACCGTTGAGCGGGCTTACAATGAC. This codes for CASTTVERAYND. The whole CDR3 reads CASTTVERAYNDYTF.

This clone was picked up many times. Read coverage stops 3 residues before the CDR3 terminus; the germline J gene supplies the remainder. The V gene is TRBV20-1, the J gene TRBJ2-1; TRBD1 aligns across 8 bases. Germline values: CDR1 DFQATT, CDR2 SNEGSKA (reference sequence). The CDR3 covers 14 residues. Trimming took 1 base from V and 7 from J; bases not matched to a gene: 6. CDR3 DNA, as far as it was read: TGCAGTGCTAGAGGGGGACAGGATTTAAATGAG. As protein: CSARGGQDLNE. Given in full, the CDR3 is CSARGGQDLNEQFF.

This clone was recorded many times. The read terminates 3 residues ahead of where the CDR3 ends, so the germline J gene completes it. J is TRBJ1-6 and V is TRBV7-2; perhaps TRBD1 as D (6 bases). The CDR3 contains 13 residues. Germline CDR1 SGHTA, CDR2 FQGNSA. V was cut by 1 base and J by 12 bases, with 10 bases left in between. The part of the CDR3 DNA that was read is TGTGCCAGCAGCTTAGGGCAGGGGTTACCC. Translating it yields CASSLGQGLP. The complete CDR3 reads CASSLGQGLPLHF. Full variable domain (remainder filled in from reference TRBV7-2 and TRBJ1-6): GAGVSQSPSNKVTEKGKDVELRCDPISGHTALYWYRQSLGQGLEFLIYFQGNSAPDKSGLPSDRFSAERTGGSVSTLTIQRTQQEDSAVYLCASSLGQGLPLHFGNGTRLTVT.

This clone was seen repeatedly, ten times or more. The read terminates 3 residues ahead of where the CDR3 ends, so the germline J gene completes it. This chain joins TRBV7-6 and TRBJ2-1, with D possibly matching TRBD1 (6 bases). CDR1 and CDR2 (germline): SGHVS, FNYEAQ. V was shortened by 6 bases and J by 7 bases, with 19 bases between the two germline ends. CDR3 length: 15 amino acids. The CDR3 loop is CASRPVQGPNNEQFF. The CDR3 DNA, read in part, is TGTGCCAGCAGACCCGTACAGGGCCCAAATAATGAG.

This clone was seen at least ten times. The read halts 3 residues ahead of the CDR3 end, with the missing end drawn from the germline J gene. The V and J genes are TRBV6-2 or TRBV6-3 and TRBJ2-7; the D is unclear. With 4 bases removed from V and 2 bases from J, the gap between germline ends came to 15 bases. Looked up from germline, CDR1 is MNHEY and CDR2 is SVGEGT. The CDR3 is made up of 15 amino acids. CDR3 DNA, as far as it was read: TGTGCCAGCAGTTTCGAGCTTACCCTGACCTACGAG. Protein: CASSFELTLTYE. The entire CDR3 sequence reads CASSFELTLTYEQYF.

This clone occurred many times. Read data end 3 residues before the CDR3 end; the end is taken from the germline J gene. J is TRBJ2-7 and V is TRBV5-1; 8 nucleotides match TRBD2. The CDR3 contains 15 residues. CDR1 is SGHRS, CDR2 YFSETQ, per germline. The V and J ends lost 0 bases and 3 bases, in that order; junction bases with no gene match: 5. The sequenced part of the CDR3 DNA is TGCGCCAGCAGCTTGGCCGGGACTAGAGGCTACGAG. As protein: CASSLAGTRGYE. The whole CDR3 region reads CASSLAGTRGYEQYF.

In its sample, this clone was seen many times. The read finishes 3 residues shy of the CDR3 end, and the germline J gene is used to complete it. The chain has TRBV14 and TRBJ2-7; a weak D match, TRBD2 (5 bases). Between the trimmed V and J ends, which lost 1 base and 6 bases, there was a span of 16 bases. The CDR3 length is 15 residues. Germline assignment: CDR1 SGHDN and CDR2 FVKESK. CDR3 residues: CASSQVSLASFEQYF. Incomplete CDR3 DNA: TGTGCCAGCAGCCAAGTATCCCTAGCCAGCTTCGAG.

This clone appeared many times. The DNA ends 3 residues before the CDR3 does, and the rest of the CDR3 is filled in from the germline J gene. This chain joins TRBV13 and TRBJ2-7, with 10 bases matching TRBD1. Germline values: CDR1 PRHDT, CDR2 FYEKMQ (reference sequence). The V gene end was trimmed by 4 bases and the J gene end by 6 bases; junction bases not matched to a gene: 12. The CDR3 is 16 amino acids. CDR3 DNA (partial): TGTGCCAGCAGCTCCCCCTGGGACAGGGGAGTAAGCGAG. Its translation is CASSSPWDRGVSE. The whole CDR3 sequence is CASSSPWDRGVSEQYF.

This clone was counted only a few times. The sample holds other DNA sequences that translate to the same CDR3. The DNA read from the CDR3 is TGTGCCAGCAGCTTAGTGGGACAGGTTTTAGGA. Its translation is CASSLVGQVLG. The full CDR3 sequence reads CASSLVGQVLGYTF. V gene TRBV7-2 combines with J gene TRBJ1-2; 8 bases line up with TRBD1. The DNA ends 3 residues before the CDR3 does, and the rest of the CDR3 is filled in from the germline J gene. The CDR3 spans 14 residues. Germline CDR1 reads SGHTA; CDR2 reads FQGNSA.

In its sample, this clone was seen many times. The CDR3 end falls 3 residues outside the read, so it is completed with the germline J gene. The genes are TRBV18 and TRBJ1-3; perhaps TRBD1 as D (5 bases). The CDR3 runs to 18 residues. V shed 5 bases and J shed 2 bases, with 22 bases lying between them. The germline V gene encodes CDR1 KGHSH and CDR2 LQKENI. The CDR3 here is CASSTRSTQEGTGNTIYF. The CDR3 DNA, read in part, is TGTGCCAGCTCAACCAGGTCTACACAGGAAGGGACTGGAAACACC.

This clone has ten or more counts. The read falls 3 residues short of the CDR3 end, and the missing part is taken from the germline J gene. V is TRBV20-1 and J is TRBJ2-1, with D perhaps TRBD1 (7 bases). This CDR3 region has 15 residues. V was clipped by 3 bases and J by 5 bases, with 17 bases between them. Germline V CDR1 and CDR2: DFQATT, SNEGSKA (reference sequence). Here the CDR3 reads CSASRGTELNNEQFF. The CDR3 bases that were read are TGCAGTGCTAGCCGCGGGACAGAATTAAACAATGAG.

This clone was detected ten times or more. The CDR3 extends 3 residues past the end of the read, so its final part is completed from the germline J gene. This rearrangement joins TRBV7-6 to TRBJ2-5, with TRBD2 identical over 8 bases. The germline CDR1 and CDR2 sequences are SGHVS and FNYEAQ. The J segment lost 3 bases and the V segment lost 4 bases, leaving 7 bases of the junction unmatched. The CDR3 extends over 15 amino acids. The part of the CDR3 DNA that was read is TGTGCCAGCAGCTCCATGCCCGGGGGGGAAGAGACC. Protein: CASSSMPGGEET. The full CDR3 protein is CASSSMPGGEETQYF.

This clone was seen ten or more times. Sequencing ends 3 residues short of the CDR3 end; the germline J gene provides the rest. This chain connects TRBV20-1 to TRBJ2-3, with 9 bases that match TRBD2. CDR1 is DFQATT, CDR2 SNEGSKA, per germline (reference sequence). The CDR3 is 13 amino acids. This CDR3 is CSRLAEQADTQYF. The CDR3 bases that were read are TGCAGCAGACTAGCGGAGCAGGCAGATACG.

This clone was observed many times. The CDR3 here is CASSAASGGETQYF. Partial CDR3 DNA: TGTGCCAGCAGCGCCGCTAGCGGGGGAGAGACG. J is TRBJ2-3 and V is TRBV5-6; TRBD2 agrees at 10 bases. The CDR3 end lies 3 residues beyond the end of the read and is filled in from the germline J gene. The CDR3 is 14 amino acids. Germline CDR1 reads SGHDT; CDR2 reads YYEEEE.

This clone showed up many times. The missing CDR3 end, 3 residues past where the read stops, is filled in from the germline J gene. J is TRBJ1-4 and V is TRBV20-1, with 10 bases that match TRBD1. The V gene's germline CDR1 is DFQATT and CDR2 SNEGSKA (reference sequence). Unmatched junction bases numbered 12, after V lost 6 bases and J lost 8 bases. This CDR3 is 15 amino acids long. CDR3 in amino acids: CSAPGQGDGSEKLFF. Partial CDR3 DNA: TGCAGTGCGCCAGGACAGGGGGACGGTAGCGAAAAA.

This clone showed up many times. The read is 3 residues too short to cover the CDR3 end, so that end is filled in from the germline J gene. The chain recombines TRBV27 with TRBJ2-3; 7 bases are a match to TRBD2. The CDR3 spans 15 residues. V lost 3 bases to trimming and J lost 2 bases; unmatched junction nucleotides: 5. Germline V CDR1 and CDR2: MNHEY, SMNVEV (reference sequence). CDR3 residues: CASSLGGSDTDTQYF. The sequenced CDR3 bases are TGTGCCAGCAGTTTGGGCGGGAGCGACACAGATACG.

In its sample, this clone was seen many times. The CDR3 is cut off 3 residues early in the read; its end comes from the germline J gene. The chain employs TRBV12-5 and TRBJ2-2, with 10 bases aligning to TRBD1. This CDR3 is 19 amino acids long. Germline lookup yields CDR1 LGHNT and CDR2 FRNRAP. With 8 bases clipped from V and 3 bases from J, the junction kept 18 bases outside the gene matches. CDR3 sequence: CASFSNDRGLVWDTGELFF. The sequenced part of the CDR3 DNA is TGTGCTAGTTTCTCGAACGACAGGGGGCTAGTGTGGGACACCGGGGAG.

This clone was observed at least ten times. The read terminates 3 residues before the CDR3 end, so the remaining end is supplied by the germline J gene. The chain employs TRBV18 and TRBJ1-2, with a weak D call TRBD1 (6 bases). Germline V CDR1 and CDR2: KGHSH, LQKENI. This CDR3 contains 15 residues. V was trimmed by 5 bases and J by 5 bases, leaving 18 bases between them. CDR3 sequence: CASSTLRDTEYGYTF. The CDR3 bases that were read are TGTGCCAGCTCAACGCTCCGGGACACCGAATATGGC.

The table lists this clone with many counts. The missing CDR3 end, 3 residues past where the read stops, is filled in from the germline J gene. The chain has TRBV20-1 and TRBJ1-5; 7 bases map to TRBD1. The CDR3 has 12 amino acids. Trimming cost V 5 bases and J 7 bases; bases outside gene matches: 5. Germline V CDR1 and CDR2: DFQATT, SNEGSKA (reference sequence). The sequenced part of the CDR3 DNA is TGCAGTGCTGTAACAGGGGACCAGCCC. Translating gives CSAVTGDQP. The entire CDR3 sequence reads CSAVTGDQPQHF.

This clone was counted at least ten times. The sequence runs out 3 residues before the end of the CDR3; the remainder is reconstructed from the germline J gene. The gene calls are TRBV19 and TRBJ2-1, with D possibly called TRBD1 or TRBD2 (5 bases each). The CDR3 sequence is 17 residues long. V lost 10 bases to trimming and J lost 2 bases, with 24 bases between them. Germline V lookup: CDR1 LNHDA, CDR2 SQIVND (reference sequence). CDR3 in amino acids: CATPTPVRGMTYNEQFF. Partial CDR3 DNA: TGTGCCACCCCTACCCCAGTGAGGGGAATGACCTACAATGAG.

With respect to this clone: The CDR3 end is not reached by the read, which stops 3 residues before it; the germline J gene fills it in. The gene calls are TRBV20-1 and TRBJ2-3, with TRBD2 matching 11 bases. The CDR3 spans 15 residues. The germline gives CDR1 DFQATT, CDR2 SNEGSKA (reference sequence). CDR3 DNA (partial): TGCAGTGCTAACGGAACTAGCGGGAGTCGAGAGACG. Translation gives CSANGTSGSRET. The entire CDR3 sequence reads CSANGTSGSRETQYF.

This clone showed up just a few times. The read stops 3 residues short of the end of the CDR3; the missing end is completed from the germline J gene. The chain is built from TRBV7-2 and TRBJ2-2; D remains ambiguous. From germline, CDR1 is SGHTA and CDR2 FQGNSA. The CDR3 consists of 14 residues. CDR3 DNA, as far as it was read: TGTGCCAGCAGCTTAGAAGATGGTTGGGCACCG. Its protein is CASSLEDGWAP. The CDR3 in full is CASSLEDGWAPLFF.

There are many counts of this clone. The CDR3 goes on 3 residues after the read ends, and that part is filled in from the germline J gene. V gene TRBV6-2 or TRBV6-3 combines with J gene TRBJ2-1; 10 bases are a match to TRBD2. The CDR3 has 17 residues. V dropped 2 bases and J dropped 3; count of bases not matched to a gene: 7. From germline, CDR1 is MNHEY and CDR2 SVGEGT. CDR3 protein: CASSYISPSGGYNEQFF. The sequenced part of the CDR3 DNA is TGTGCCAGCAGTTACATATCCCCTAGCGGGGGCTACAATGAG.

This clone was detected ten times or more. The DNA ends 3 residues before the CDR3 does, and the rest of the CDR3 is filled in from the germline J gene. The chain combines TRBV6-2 or TRBV6-3 with TRBJ2-7; D may be TRBD1 (5 bases). Germline assignment: CDR1 MNHEY and CDR2 SVGEGT. There are 17 residues in the CDR3. The V and J ends lost 2 bases and 2 bases respectively, with 19 bases between them. CDR3 DNA, as far as it was read: TGTGCCAGCAGTTACCTCCCACAGGTTAATCCGCCCTACGAG. This sequence encodes CASSYLPQVNPPYE. The full CDR3 protein is CASSYLPQVNPPYEQYF.

This clone was counted at least ten times. The read ends 3 residues early relative to the CDR3; the germline J gene fills the gap. V gene TRBV7-8 combines with J gene TRBJ1-5; D uncertain. Germline assignment: CDR1 SGHVS and CDR2 FQNEAQ. This CDR3 has 17 amino acids. The V end was cut by 7 bases, the J end by 2 bases, with 21 bases between. CDR3 protein: CASTNVGRSGGNQPQHF. The sequenced part of the CDR3 DNA is TGTGCCAGCACCAACGTAGGGAGGAGCGGTGGCAATCAGCCC.